Listed here are 10 T cell receptor beta chains from one sample, sequenced in a study of cytomegalovirus exposure and HLA in healthy donors. Primers for the PCR totalled 60 Vbeta and 13 Jbeta. The method was immunoSEQ multiplex PCR; TCRdb's version includes in-frame clones alone and lacks a portion of them. The sample shows roughly 90,000 clones, 80% of them seen only once. Input material: PBMCs. The receptor source for this set is a man between 25 and 39 years old in good health and CMV-seronegative.

This clone was seen a single time. The chain carries TRBV7-6 and TRBJ1-1; D possibly corresponds to TRBD1 (6 bases). Trimming took off 1 base at V and 7 bases at J, with 13 bases between the two ends. The germline V gene has CDR1 SGHVS and CDR2 FNYEAQ. The CDR3 is made up of 14 amino acids. The CDR3 here is CASSLEQGWGEAFF. The CDR3, as DNA: TGTGCCAGCAGCTTAGAACAGGGATGGGGTGAAGCTTTCTTT.

The J gene is TRBJ1-1, the V gene TRBV18, with D unresolved. The germline V and J ends were trimmed by 3 bases and 1 base, with 6 bases remaining between them. Germline lookup yields CDR1 KGHSH and CDR2 LQKENI. The CDR3 consists of 13 residues. CDR3: CASSPGRNTEAFF. In DNA form, the CDR3 reads TGTGCCAGCTCACCTGGGCGGAACACTGAAGCTTTCTTT.

This clone has just one count. The CDR3 is CASRRDGEYNEQFF. CDR3 nucleotides: TGTGCCAGCAGGCGGGACGGGGAGTACAATGAGCAGTTCTTC. V and J are TRBV6-7 and TRBJ2-1, with D perhaps TRBD2 (6 bases). TRBV6-7 is classed as an ORF, of uncertain function. The CDR3 contains 14 residues. V was trimmed by 6 bases and J by 4 bases, leaving 13 bases between them.

V is TRBV7-2 and J is TRBJ2-2; no clear D. V was trimmed by 3 bases and J by 10 bases, leaving 9 bases between them. Germline lookup yields CDR1 SGHTA and CDR2 FQGNSA. The CDR3 spans 12 residues. The CDR3 nucleotides read TGTGCCAGCAGCTTTGTAGCAAAGGAGCTGTTTTTT. This translates into CASSFVAKELFF.

The CDR3 DNA follows: TGCGCCAGCAGCCAATGGCCGGCAGGGGAAGGCAATCAGCCCCAGCATTTT. Residues: CASSQWPAGEGNQPQHF. The genes are TRBV4-3 and TRBJ1-5, with TRBD1 as a possible D gene (6 bases). V lost 2 bases, J lost 2 bases, and 16 bases lay in between. The CDR3 length is 17 residues. Germline V gene sequence: CDR1 LGHNA, CDR2 YSLEER.

V gene TRBV11-2 combines with J gene TRBJ2-2, with D maybe TRBD1 (7 bases). The CDR3 length is 16 residues. With 1 base removed from V and 4 bases from J, the gap between germline ends came to 13 bases. Germline CDR1 is SGHAT and CDR2 is FQNNGV. The CDR3 region is CASSLGRGRGTGELFF. The CDR3, as DNA: TGTGCCAGCAGCTTAGGGAGGGGGCGCGGCACCGGGGAGCTGTTTTTT.

The gene calls are TRBV5-5 and TRBJ1-1; the D is unclear. V lost 4 bases and J lost 1, with 2 bases in between. This CDR3 has 11 amino acids. In germline, CDR1 is SGHKS, CDR2 YYEKEE (reference sequence). The CDR3, as DNA: TGTGCCAGCAGCCAGAACACTGAAGCTTTCTTT. This gives the protein CASSQNTEAFF.

The genes are TRBV7-9 and TRBJ2-2, with D maybe TRBD2 (7 bases). Germline CDR1 SEHNR, CDR2 FQNEAQ (reference sequence). Trimming took 4 bases from V and 4 from J, leaving 16 bases between them. CDR3 length: 16 amino acids. The DNA of the CDR3 is TGTGCCAGCAGCTCGCCGAAGGGGGGGCCCACCGGGGAGCTGTTTTTT. It is translated as CASSSPKGGPTGELFF.

The chain has TRBV28 and TRBJ1-1; D gene ambiguous. Germline V lookup: CDR1 MDHEN, CDR2 SYDVKM. This CDR3 spans 13 amino acids. V lost 3 bases to trimming and J lost 7 bases, with 12 bases between them. CDR3 in DNA: TGTGCCAGCAGTTTGAGAGGGCGCGGTGAAGCTTTCTTT. Translating gives CASSLRGRGEAFF.

This clone was seen only a few times. The gene calls are TRBV2 and TRBJ1-1, with D possibly TRBD1 on 5 matching bases. Trimming cost V 6 bases and J 0 bases, with 11 bases left between them. The V gene's germline CDR1 is SNHLY and CDR2 FYNNEI. The CDR3 sequence is 14 residues long. This CDR3 is CASRPATVNTEAFF. The CDR3 DNA sequence: TGTGCCAGCAGACCCGCGACAGTGAACACTGAAGCTTTCTTT.